This T cell receptor beta chain was documented in a study of glioma-infiltrating T cells. Study conclusions and caveats: CDR3 overlap between tissue and blood was very small. Above-expected tissue-blood divergence occurred in all gliomas, most in low-grade ones.

For this clonotype: Its cognate antigen is unknown. This may be a read error, as it is one base from a much larger clone.

TCR alpha and beta CDR3 regions were amplified from RNA using iRepertoire nested multiplex PCR. Tissue mRNA or PBMC total RNA, roughly 85-450 ng, went into one-step reverse transcription and amplification. Each CDR3 protein gets one entry after TCRdb re-called the multiplex PCR reads with MiXCR. The sample holds around 170,000 distinct CDR3 sequences, 43% seen once. Germline assignment: CDR1 MNHEY and CDR2 SVGEGT. The CDR3 runs to 15 residues. This receptor was taken from a human donor with low-grade glioma or glioblastoma, undergoing nonglioma brain surgery, or in good health (not recorded which). This chain joins TRBV6-2 or TRBV6-3 and TRBJ1-5; tentative D call: TRBD1 (6 bases). Material: glioma tissue, nonneoplastic brain tissue, or PBMCs (not recorded which). CDR3 in amino acids: CARSPTGFGNQPQRF. For the CDR3, the DNA is TGTGCCAGAAGCCCTACAGGGTTCGGCAATCAGCCCCAGCGTTTT.